Following are 32 T cell receptor beta chains from one sample sequenced in a study of T-cell memory formation after mild COVID-19. TCRdb independently ran MiXCR on the 5' RACE reads; one entry per CDR3 protein. The sample records around 200,000 distinct CDR3 sequences, around 26% being singletons. Sequencing was performed on PBMCs or a T cell subset sorted from them (not recorded which). The receptors were sampled from an adult woman who had mild COVID-19 (a few samples of this study predate the infection). Cell type and time point are not known.

This chain links TRBV20-1 with TRBJ1-3; the D is unclear. There are 12 residues in the CDR3. Germline loops: CDR1 DFQATT, CDR2 SNEGSKA (reference sequence). Trimming removed 6 bases at V and 9 bases at J, with 15 bases between. The DNA for the CDR3 is TGCAGTGCCTCGAAGGAACACTTCACCATATATTTT. This translates into CSASKEHFTIYF.

The chain carries TRBV3-1 and TRBJ2-1, with 10 bases matching TRBD1. Germline lookup yields CDR1 LGHDT and CDR2 YNNKEL (reference sequence). The CDR3 sequence is 15 residues long. The trim removed 11 bases at V and 1 base at J, leaving 8 bases unmatched. The CDR3 region has the DNA TGTGCCTGTTCTCCGGGACAGGGGTCCTACAATGAGCAGTTCTTC. This codes for CACSPGQGSYNEQFF.

The chain uses TRBV27 and TRBJ2-7; no definite D call. V gave up 1 base and J gave up 3 bases, with 10 bases separating them. This CDR3 has 14 amino acids. CDR1 is MNHEY and CDR2 is SMNVEV in the germline V gene (reference sequence). The CDR3 bases are TGTGCCAGCAGTTTATTGTGGGGATTCTACGAGCAGTACTTC. It codes for CASSLLWGFYEQYF.

The rearrangement uses TRBV24-1 and TRBJ2-3; a weak D match, TRBD1 (6 bases). The V gene lost 2 bases and the J gene lost 2 bases, with 19 bases spanning the gap. The germline gives CDR1 KGHDR, CDR2 SFDVKD. This CDR3 is built from 18 residues. The CDR3 coding sequence is TGTGCCACCAGTGATTCTCGGGCAGGGGTACTACCCACAGATACGCAGTATTTT. Its translation is CATSDSRAGVLPTDTQYF.

This clonotype was counted a few times. The J gene is TRBJ2-1, the V gene TRBV9; TRBD2 agrees at 9 bases. CDR1 and CDR2 from the germline V gene are SGDLS and YYNGEE. CDR3 size: 15 residues. Losses at the gene ends were 3 bases for V and 5 bases for J; bases not matched to a gene: 6. DNA of the CDR3: TGTGCCAGCAGCGCCCGACTAGCGGCACACAATGAGCAGTTCTTC. Encoded protein: CASSARLAAHNEQFF.

The V gene is TRBV11-3, the J gene TRBJ2-2; TRBD2 aligns across 7 bases. Germline lookup yields CDR1 SGHNT and CDR2 YENEEA. V trimming: 1 base; J trimming: 5 bases; junction bases outside the gene matches: 4. This CDR3 is 15 amino acids long. The CDR3 DNA reads TGTGCCAGCAGCTTAGGGCGGCGGGGGACCGGGGAGCTGTTTTTT. Its protein product is CASSLGRRGTGELFF.

The gene calls are TRBV15 and TRBJ2-7, with a tentative D call TRBD2 (5 bases). This CDR3 region has 17 residues. Germline values: CDR1 LNHNV, CDR2 YYDKDF (reference sequence). V lost 0 bases, J lost 7 bases, and 22 bases lay in between. CDR3 residues: CATSRDWSHSLLGEQYF. In DNA form, the CDR3 reads TGTGCCACCAGCAGAGATTGGAGTCACTCCCTACTAGGTGAGCAGTACTTC.

The chain recombines TRBV7-6 with TRBJ2-5; D unresolved. Trimming took 2 bases from V and 2 from J, leaving 9 bases between them. The CDR3 totals 14 residues. Germline CDR1 SGHVS, CDR2 FNYEAQ. The CDR3 region is CASSLYFGQETQYF. In nucleotides, the CDR3 is TGTGCCAGCAGCTTATATTTCGGGCAAGAGACCCAGTACTTC.

This clonotype was seen once. One end of the junction does not line up with germline, which may come from a read error. CDR3 sequence (DNA): TGTGCCTGGAGTGTGTTGTTGGAGACCCAGTGCTTC. Translating it yields CAWSVLLETQCF. The chain carries TRBV30 and TRBJ2-5; D gene uncertain. CDR1 and CDR2 from the germline V gene are GTSNPN and SVGIG (reference sequence). CDR3 length: 12 residues.

This clonotype was detected ten times or more. The CDR3 loop is CASSSSGRARETQYF. The CDR3 bases are TGTGCCAGCAGCTCTAGCGGGAGGGCCAGAGAGACCCAGTACTTC. The chain employs TRBV7-8 and TRBJ2-5; 12 positions match TRBD2. This CDR3 region has 15 residues. In germline, CDR1 is SGHVS, CDR2 FQNEAQ. V shed 4 bases and J 4 bases; nucleotides not matched to a gene: 4.

This clonotype was detected once. V gene TRBV7-2 combines with J gene TRBJ2-5; D ambiguous. The CDR3 consists of 14 residues. Germline lookup yields CDR1 SGHTA and CDR2 FQGNSA. V was shortened by 3 bases and J by 5 bases, with 13 bases between the two germline ends. Here the CDR3 reads CASSFWGSSETQYF. The CDR3 nucleotides read TGTGCCAGCAGCTTCTGGGGTTCCTCGGAGACCCAGTACTTC.

The V call is TRBV20-1, the J call TRBJ2-3; the match to TRBD2 covers 14 bases. Trimming removed 5 bases from V and 4 bases from J; junction bases left unmatched: 2. The CDR3 totals 14 residues. CDR1 and CDR2 (germline): DFQATT, SNEGSKA (reference sequence). The CDR3, as DNA: TGCAGTGCTGAGGGACTAGCGGGAGCAGATACGCAGTATTTT. It is translated as CSAEGLAGADTQYF.

This clonotype was observed once. The CDR3 reads CASSFGGSNTGELFF. CDR3 bases: TGTGCCAGCAGCTTTGGGGGATCGAACACCGGGGAGCTGTTTTTT. This sequence joins TRBV7-3 and TRBJ2-2; D may match TRBD1 or TRBD2 (5 bases each). Germline CDR1 and CDR2: SGHTA and FQGTGA. The V and J ends lost 3 bases and 0 bases respectively, with 8 bases between them. The CDR3 runs 15 residues.

The chain is built from TRBV4-1 and TRBJ2-1, with D possibly TRBD2 on 5 matching bases. Germline CDR1 and CDR2: MGHRA and YSYEKL. Trimming pared 8 bases from V and 6 bases from J, leaving 20 bases between. The CDR3 loop spans 15 amino acids. This CDR3 is CASSETGSSGNEQFF. The CDR3 DNA is TGCGCCAGCTCTGAGACGGGGTCCTCAGGCAATGAGCAGTTCTTC.

This chain links TRBV29-1 with TRBJ2-7, with 7 bases aligning to TRBD1. Germline V lookup: CDR1 SQVTM, CDR2 ANQGSEA. V dropped 6 bases and J dropped 2; count of bases not matched to a gene: 4. CDR3 length: 12 amino acids. The CDR3 is CSVPGQAYEQYF. The CDR3 DNA reads TGCAGCGTACCCGGACAGGCCTACGAGCAGTACTTC.

In its sample, this clonotype was seen a few times. The chain is built from TRBV5-1 and TRBJ1-2, with 8 bases matching TRBD1. Germline assignment: CDR1 SGHRS and CDR2 YFSETQ. With 5 bases clipped from V and 0 bases from J, the junction kept 6 bases outside the gene matches. This CDR3 contains 15 residues. CDR3 amino acids: CASRPGGSTNYGYTF. In nucleotides, the CDR3 is TGCGCCAGCAGACCAGGGGGCTCCACTAACTATGGCTACACCTTC.

The genes are TRBV27 and TRBJ2-7; 9 nucleotides agree with TRBD2. V was pared by 4 bases and J by 7 bases, with 8 bases of the junction left unmatched. CDR1 and CDR2 (germline): MNHEY, SMNVEV (reference sequence). There are 14 residues in the CDR3. CDR3 amino acids: CASSSSSGIREQYF. The CDR3 coding sequence is TGTGCCAGCAGTTCATCTAGCGGGATAAGGGAGCAGTACTTC.

This sequence joins TRBV21-1 and TRBJ2-6. TRBV21-1 is designated a pseudogene. The CDR3 is 17 amino acids. CDR3 DNA: TGTGCCAGCAGCAAGGGTCAAAGTTCCTCTGGGGCCAACGTCCTGACTTTC. Amino acid sequence: CASSKGQSSSGANVLTF.

The J gene is TRBJ2-1, the V gene TRBV19, with 8 nucleotides matching TRBD2. This CDR3 contains 16 residues. CDR1 is LNHDA, CDR2 SQIVND, per germline (reference sequence). After removal of 3 bases from V and 5 bases from J, the junction contained 9 bases not matched to a gene. CDR3 DNA sequence: TGTGCCAGTAGTATGGGAAGCGGGAGTATCAACAATGAGCAGTTCTTC. Residues: CASSMGSGSINNEQFF.

The sample holds a few counts of this clonotype. The chain recombines TRBV7-6 with TRBJ2-6; D is perhaps TRBD2 (6 bases). V lost 1 base to trimming and J lost 0 bases, with 19 bases between them. This CDR3 region has 20 residues. Germline CDR1 is SGHVS and CDR2 is FNYEAQ. Written as DNA, the CDR3 is TGTGCCAGCAGCTTAGGGGCTGCCTGGGGGGTACTCTCTGGGGCCAACGTCCTGACTTTC. Protein: CASSLGAAWGVLSGANVLTF.

The chain links TRBV7-9 to TRBJ2-1, with 8 bases fitting TRBD1. Per the germline V gene, CDR1 is SEHNR and CDR2 is FQNEAQ (reference sequence). This CDR3 spans 15 amino acids. Losses at the gene ends were 2 bases for V and 8 bases for J; bases not matched to a gene: 8. CDR3 DNA: TGTGCCAGCAGCTTACCTATCGGACAGGGCTATGAGCAGTTCTTC. This gives the protein CASSLPIGQGYEQFF.

This clonotype was seen a handful of times. The V gene is TRBV18, the J gene TRBJ2-7; D not resolved. The CDR3 sequence is 12 residues long. Germline assignment: CDR1 KGHSH and CDR2 LQKENI. V was pared by 4 bases and J by 3 bases, with 7 bases between. CDR3: CASSLEFYEQYF. The CDR3 nucleotides are TGTGCCAGCTCACTAGAATTCTACGAGCAGTACTTC.

This CDR3 reads CASSFDRGKETQYF. The CDR3 nucleotides read TGCGCCAGCAGCTTTGACCGGGGTAAAGAGACCCAGTACTTC. The V and J genes are TRBV5-1 and TRBJ2-5; maybe TRBD2 (5 bases). The length of the CDR3 is 14 residues. Germline-derived CDR1 and CDR2 are SGHRS and YFSETQ. The V gene lost 2 bases and the J gene lost 3 bases, with 11 bases spanning the gap.

The chain uses TRBV11-3 and TRBJ2-5, with TRBD2 identical over 7 bases. The CDR3 consists of 16 residues. The germline CDR1 and CDR2 sequences are SGHNT and YENEEA. V dropped 4 bases and J dropped 2; count of bases not matched to a gene: 10. The chain's CDR3 is CASSSILAGPQETQYF. For the CDR3, the DNA is TGTGCCAGCAGCTCTATCTTAGCGGGCCCTCAAGAGACCCAGTACTTC.

This clonotype is a singleton in its sample. The rearrangement uses TRBV12-3 or TRBV12-4 and TRBJ2-2; 11 positions agree with TRBD2. After removal of 6 bases from V and 5 bases from J, the junction contained 8 bases not matched to a gene. This CDR3 is 16 amino acids long. The CDR3 sequence is CASRYSGRAGTGELFF. CDR3 nucleotides: TGTGCCAGCAGATATAGCGGGAGGGCCGGGACCGGGGAGCTGTTTTTT.

This clonotype was observed a handful of times. The genes are TRBV29-1 and TRBJ2-7, with 8 bases fitting TRBD2. This CDR3 comprises 15 residues. The V gene's germline CDR1 is SQVTM and CDR2 ANQGSEA. Germline trimming cut 4 bases from V and 6 bases from J; bases unmatched to any gene: 14. The DNA for the CDR3 is TGCAGCGTTGTGGATACGGGAGGGGGAGGCGGCGAGCAGTACTTC. It is translated as CSVVDTGGGGGEQYF.

This chain links TRBV24-1 with TRBJ2-1; D perhaps matches TRBD1 (5 bases). This CDR3 has 16 residues. V was pared by 6 bases and J by 0 bases, with 14 bases between. Germline CDR1 KGHDR, CDR2 SFDVKD. For the CDR3, the DNA is TGTGCCACCAGTTCGGTGGGGCCGAGCTCCTACAATGAGCAGTTCTTC. This encodes CATSSVGPSSYNEQFF.

V and J are TRBV9 and TRBJ2-2; the match to TRBD1 covers 10 bases. The CDR3 is 16 amino acids. V gave up 4 bases and J gave up 5 bases; unmatched junction bases: 8. In germline, CDR1 is SGDLS, CDR2 YYNGEE. The CDR3 DNA reads as TGTGCCAGCAGCCCCGACAGGGGGCGATTGACCGGGGAGCTGTTTTTT. Translation: CASSPDRGRLTGELFF.

The chain combines TRBV9 with TRBJ2-6, with D tentatively TRBD2 (6 bases). The CDR3 is 18 residues long. The V end was cut by 4 bases, the J end by 0 bases, with 17 bases between. Germline CDR1 reads SGDLS; CDR2 reads YYNGEE. The CDR3 bases are TGTGCCAGCAGCTTCAGGGTTTCGGACTACTCTGGGGCCAACGTCCTGACTTTC. Translating gives CASSFRVSDYSGANVLTF.

The rearrangement joins TRBV11-3 to TRBJ2-1, with 14 bases lining up with TRBD2. The V gene's germline CDR1 is SGHNT and CDR2 YENEEA. The trim removed 1 base at V and 10 bases at J, leaving 12 bases unmatched. This CDR3 has 18 amino acids. CDR3 amino acids: CASSLAGRLAGGPVEQFF. CDR3 nucleotides: TGTGCCAGCAGCTTAGCAGGGCGACTAGCGGGAGGGCCCGTAGAGCAGTTCTTC. Full variable domain (rest looked up from reference TRBV11-3 and TRBJ2-1): EAGVVQSPRYKIIEKKQPVAFWCNPISGHNTLYWYLQNLGQGPELLIRYENEEAVDDSQLPKDRFSAERLKGVDSTLKIQPAELGDSAVYLCASSLAGRLAGGPVEQFFGPGTRLTVL.

V gene TRBV9 combines with J gene TRBJ1-5; 7 nucleotides agree with TRBD1. V lost 0 bases to trimming and J lost 2 bases; unmatched junction nucleotides: 2. The CDR3 contains 15 residues. Germline CDR1 is SGDLS and CDR2 is YYNGEE. For the CDR3, the DNA is TGTGCCAGCAGCGTAGGACAGGGTGGCAATCAGCCCCAGCATTTT. Its translation is CASSVGQGGNQPQHF.

The rearrangement uses TRBV12-3 or TRBV12-4 and TRBJ2-3; D uncertain. This CDR3 comprises 12 residues. V lost 4 bases and J 4 bases, leaving 6 bases between the germline ends. CDR3 loop: CASSSYSDTQYF. In DNA form, the CDR3 reads TGTGCCAGCAGTTCCTATTCAGATACGCAGTATTTT.